This is a list of T cell receptor beta chains from one sample in a study of cytomegalovirus exposure and HLA in healthy donors. Data came from immunoSEQ multiplex PCR; TCRdb stores just in-frame clones and leaves some out. The sample carries some 140,000 clones, about four fifths recorded once. Sequenced input: PBMCs. The receptor set was obtained from a man aged 25 to 45 in good health. Each CDR3 is given with its conserved first and last residue. D genes are given only for firm matches. A row's size may be missing; if present it is once, few, many or a size class.

>TRBV6-1|TRBD1|-|TRBJ2-7
TGTGCCAGCAGTGAAGCGGAGACAGGGGGTTACGAGCAGTACTTC
CASSEAETGGYEQYF
>TRBV18|-|-|TRBJ1-1
TGTGCCAGCTCGCCACCGTTCGGAGTGAACACTGAAGCTTTCTTT
CASSPPFGVNTEAFF
>TRBV2|-|-|TRBJ2-1
TGTGCCAGTCGGGGGGTCAGGGGCTCCTACAATGAGCAGTTCTTC
CASRGVRGSYNEQFF
>TRBV5-1|TRBD2|-|TRBJ2-5
TGCGCCAGCAGCTTGGCGGGGACGGGAGGGGGCCAAGAGACCCAGTACTTC
CASSLAGTGGGQETQYF
>TRBV19|-|-|TRBJ2-2
TGTGCCAGTAGTATACTGGCGGGCGAGGAGCTGTTTTTT
CASSILAGEELFF
>TRBV28|TRBD2|-|TRBJ2-1
TGTGCCAGCACCCCGGGCGGGAGACCCTACAATGAGCAGTTCTTC
CASTPGGRPYNEQFF
>TRBV5-4|-|few|TRBJ2-2
TGTGCCAGCAGCTTGGGCGTCGCGCCGAACACCGGGGAGCTGTTTTTT
CASSLGVAPNTGELFF
>TRBV30|TRBD1|-|TRBJ1-5
TGTGCCTGGAGCCGACAGGGCTATCAGCCCCAGCATTTT
CAWSRQGYQPQHF
>TRBV5-1|TRBD2|-|TRBJ2-1
TGCGCCAGCAGCTCCCTACGGGGGGAGCTTTACAATGAGCAGTTCTTC
CASSSLRGELYNEQFF
>TRBV27|-|-|TRBJ1-5
TGTGCCAGCAGTTTATTTCCAGGGCGATCCGACGGGTCAGGTATCAATCAGCCCCAGCATTTT
CASSLFPGRSDGSGINQPQHF
>TRBV28|-|few|TRBJ1-5
TGTGCCAGCAGGATCTATAGCAATCAGCCCCAGCATTTT
CASRIYSNQPQHF
>TRBV6-6|-|-|TRBJ2-7
TGTGCCAGCAGACCGGCCCGGGGTGCCTACGAGCAGTACTTC
CASRPARGAYEQYF
>TRBV6-5|TRBD2|-|TRBJ2-3
TGTGCCAGCACCCGGGAGGGCGGGAGCACAGATACGCAGTATTTT
CASTREGGSTDTQYF
>TRBV27|-|-|TRBJ2-3
TGTGCCAGCAGTCCCCGAGGCCTCGATACGCAGTATTTT
CASSPRGLDTQYF
>TRBV5-4|-|-|TRBJ2-1
TGTGCCAGCAGTGTAGACTATGACAATGAGCAGTTCTTC
CASSVDYDNEQFF
>TRBV6-5|-|-|TRBJ1-1
TGTGCCAGCAGTCTCACAACGGGGAACACTGAAGCTTTCTTT
CASSLTTGNTEAFF
>TRBV21-1|-|-|TRBJ2-4
TGTGCCAGCAGCAAATGGGCCGCTCCAGGGCGACCCATTCAGTACTTC
CASSKWAAPGRPIQYF
>TRBV29-1|TRBD1|few|TRBJ2-7
TGCAGCGTAGGGACAGGAGTCCACGAGCAGTACTTC
CSVGTGVHEQYF
>TRBV10-3|-|-|TRBJ2-1
TGTGCCATCAGATCGTCGTCACTGTACAATGAGCAGTTCTTC
CAIRSSSLYNEQFF
>TRBV27|-|-|TRBJ1-1
TGTGCCAGCAGTTTAGAAGGGGCCTACACTGAAGCTTTCTTT
CASSLEGAYTEAFF
>TRBV25-1|TRBD2|-|TRBJ2-1
TGTGCCAGCAGTGAAGCGGGGACTAGCGCTGCGAATGAGCAGTTCTTC
CASSEAGTSAANEQFF
>TRBV9|TRBD1|once|TRBJ2-7
TGTGCCAGCAGCGTAGGCGGGACAGGGTCCTACGAGCAGTACTTC
CASSVGGTGSYEQYF
>TRBV7-3|-|-|TRBJ1-1
TGTGCCAGCAGCACCAGGGGACCGCTCACTGAAGCTTTCTTT
CASSTRGPLTEAFF
>TRBV28|-|-|TRBJ1-5
TGTGCCAGCAATAGCGGACAGCCCCAGCATTTT
CASNSGQPQHF
>TRBV6-5|-|-|TRBJ2-1
TGTGCCAGCAGCCTGAGCCGCGATGAGCAGTTCTTC
CASSLSRDEQFF
>TRBV6-5|-|-|TRBJ2-7
TGTGCCAGCAGCTCCGGGAGTCCCCACTTTTACGAGCAGTACTTC
CASSSGSPHFYEQYF
>TRBV19|-|-|TRBJ1-5
TGTGCCACACAGGGTCGAGGGGCCCCGGGCGATCAGCCCCAGCATTTT
CATQGRGAPGDQPQHF
>TRBV2|TRBD2|-|TRBJ2-7
TGTGCCAGCAGTGAAGCGAGGCGGGAGGCCTACGAGCAGTACTTC
CASSEARREAYEQYF
>TRBV6-6|TRBD1|-|TRBJ2-1
TGTGCCAGCAAGATGACAGGGCCCAATGAGCAGTTCTTC
CASKMTGPNEQFF
>TRBV5-8|TRBD1|-|TRBJ1-1
TGTGCCAGCAGCGACTACCAGGGGGTGGACACTGAAGCTTTCTTT
CASSDYQGVDTEAFF
>TRBV4-1|TRBD1|-|TRBJ1-5
TGCGCCAGCAGCCAACCAACAGGGGGCAAGAATCAGCCCCAGCATTTT
CASSQPTGGKNQPQHF
>TRBV2|-|-|TRBJ1-1
TGTGCCAGCCAGGGTAGTGAAGCTTTCTTT
CASQGSEAFF
>TRBV27|TRBD2|-|TRBJ2-7
TGTGCCAGCAGTTTACGAGCGGGAGGGCCCGTAGCCTACGAGCAGTACTTC
CASSLRAGGPVAYEQYF
>TRBV9|TRBD2|few|TRBJ2-5
TGTGCCAGCAGCGTCCGGGGGTCACTAGCGGGGGAAGAGACCCAGTACTTC
CASSVRGSLAGEETQYF
>TRBV29-1|TRBD2|-|TRBJ2-5
TGCAGCGTTGCAGGTAGACTAGCGGGATACCAAGAGACCCAGTACTTC
CSVAGRLAGYQETQYF
>TRBV4-3|-|once|TRBJ2-1
TGCGCCAGCAGCCCGAGGGTTAGCTCCTACAATGAGCAGTTCTTC
CASSPRVSSYNEQFF
>TRBV28|TRBD1|-|TRBJ2-1
TGTGCCTCGAGACGGGACAGGGCCTACAATGAGCAGTTCTTC
CASRRDRAYNEQFF
>TRBV15|-|-|TRBJ1-5
TGTGCCACCAGCAGCGTCCGAAAAGGGGTTAGGGCGGCTCAGCCCCAGCATTTT
CATSSVRKGVRAAQPQHF
>TRBV19|-|-|TRBJ1-2
TGTGCCAGTAGCCGTCCTGACAAGAACTATGGCTACACCTTC
CASSRPDKNYGYTF
>TRBV2|-|-|TRBJ2-7
TGTGCCAGCAGTGAAGCGTGGCAGTCACACTACGAGCAGTACTTC
CASSEAWQSHYEQYF